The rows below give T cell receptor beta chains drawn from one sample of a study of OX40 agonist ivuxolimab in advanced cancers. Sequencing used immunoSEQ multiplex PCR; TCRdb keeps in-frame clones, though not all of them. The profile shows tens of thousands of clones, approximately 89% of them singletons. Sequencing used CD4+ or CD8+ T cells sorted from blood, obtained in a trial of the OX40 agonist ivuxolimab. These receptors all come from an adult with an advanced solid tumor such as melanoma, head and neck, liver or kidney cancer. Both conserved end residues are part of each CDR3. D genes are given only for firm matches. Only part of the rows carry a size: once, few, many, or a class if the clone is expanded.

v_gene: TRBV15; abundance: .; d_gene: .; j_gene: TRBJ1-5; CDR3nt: TGTGCCACCAGCAGAGATGGCAGTATCAATCAGCCCCAGCATTTT; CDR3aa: CATSRDGSINQPQHF
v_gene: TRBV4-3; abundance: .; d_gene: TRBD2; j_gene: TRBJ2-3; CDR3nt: TGCGCCAGCAGCCAAGAATCGGGACTAGGCACAGATACGCAGTATTTT; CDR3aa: CASSQESGLGTDTQYF
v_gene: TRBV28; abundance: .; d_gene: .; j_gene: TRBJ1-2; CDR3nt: TGTGCCAGCAGTCCCCAGGGAGGCTATGGCTACACCTTC; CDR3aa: CASSPQGGYGYTF
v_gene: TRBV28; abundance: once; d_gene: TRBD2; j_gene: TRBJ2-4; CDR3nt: TGTGCCAGCACTAGCGGGAGACTAGGAAACATTCAGTACTTC; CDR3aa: CASTSGRLGNIQYF
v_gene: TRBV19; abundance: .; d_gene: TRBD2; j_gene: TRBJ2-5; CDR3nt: TGTGCCAGTAGTATAAGCCCAGGGCACGGGAGGGCACGAGAGACCCAGTACTTC; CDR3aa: CASSISPGHGRARETQYF
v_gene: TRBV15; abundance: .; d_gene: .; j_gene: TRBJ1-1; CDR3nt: TGTGCCACCAGCAGAGATAGGGACTTTGACACTGAAGCTTTCTTT; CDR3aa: CATSRDRDFDTEAFF
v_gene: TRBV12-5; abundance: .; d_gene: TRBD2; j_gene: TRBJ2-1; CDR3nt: TGTGCTAGTGGTCCCCAGCGGGGCAGTGAGCAGTTCTTC; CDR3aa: CASGPQRGSEQFF
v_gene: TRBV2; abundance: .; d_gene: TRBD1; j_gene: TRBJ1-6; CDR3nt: TGTGCCAGCAGAGCGACAGGGAGCAATTCACCCCTCCACTTT; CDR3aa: CASRATGSNSPLHF
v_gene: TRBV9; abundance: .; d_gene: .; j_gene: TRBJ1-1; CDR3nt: TGTGCCAGCAGCGTCTCGACCTTACTGAACACTGAAGCTTTCTTT; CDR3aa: CASSVSTLLNTEAFF
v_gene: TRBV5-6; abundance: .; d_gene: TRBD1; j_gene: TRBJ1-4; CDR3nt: TGTGCCAGCAGCCTGAGTGGGACAGCAACTAATGAAAAACTGTTTTTT; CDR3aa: CASSLSGTATNEKLFF
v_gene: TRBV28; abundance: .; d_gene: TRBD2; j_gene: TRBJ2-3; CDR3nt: TGTGCCAGCTTCTCGGCGGGAGCGGCAGATACGCAGTATTTT; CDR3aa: CASFSAGAADTQYF
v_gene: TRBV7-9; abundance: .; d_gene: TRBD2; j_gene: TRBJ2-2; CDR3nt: TGTGCCAGCAGCTTAGCGGGACTAGCGGGGAGAATCACCGGGGAGCTGTTTTTT; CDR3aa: CASSLAGLAGRITGELFF
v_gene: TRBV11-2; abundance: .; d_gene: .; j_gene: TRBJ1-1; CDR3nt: TGTGCCAGCAGCTTAGGACAGAACACTGAAGCTTTCTTT; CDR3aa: CASSLGQNTEAFF
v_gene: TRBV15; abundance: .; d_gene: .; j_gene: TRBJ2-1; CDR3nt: TGTGCCACCAGGGCGGCTAGTGAGAATGAGCAGTTCTTC; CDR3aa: CATRAASENEQFF
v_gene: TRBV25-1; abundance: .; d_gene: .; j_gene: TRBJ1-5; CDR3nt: TGTGCCAGCAGCGGGACGGGACTATCAGCCCCCCAGCATTTT; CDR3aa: CASSGTGLSAPQHF
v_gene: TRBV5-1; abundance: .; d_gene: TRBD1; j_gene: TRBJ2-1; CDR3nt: TGCGCCAGCAGGCGCCGGGGACAGGGTAACGATGAGCAGTTCTTC; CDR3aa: CASRRRGQGNDEQFF
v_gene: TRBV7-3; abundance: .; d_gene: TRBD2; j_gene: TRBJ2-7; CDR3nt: TGTGCCAGCAGCCCCCGGACTAGCGGGAGACACGAGCAGTACTTC; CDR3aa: CASSPRTSGRHEQYF
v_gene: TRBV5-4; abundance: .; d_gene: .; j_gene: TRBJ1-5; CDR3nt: TGTGCCAGCAGCTTGGGTCTCCCAAGCGAGGGCAATCAGCCCCAGCATTTT; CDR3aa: CASSLGLPSEGNQPQHF
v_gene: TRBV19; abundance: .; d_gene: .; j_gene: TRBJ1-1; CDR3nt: TGTGCCAGTTCCGATAGCTCGGGCACTGAAGCTTTCTTT; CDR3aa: CASSDSSGTEAFF
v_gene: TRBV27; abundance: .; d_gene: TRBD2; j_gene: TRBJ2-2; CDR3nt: TGTGCCAGCAGTTTACTAGCGGGGGGGAATGGGGAGCTGTTTTTT; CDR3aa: CASSLLAGGNGELFF
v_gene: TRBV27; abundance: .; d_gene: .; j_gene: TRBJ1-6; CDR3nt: TGTGCCAGCAGTTTCGGTAATTCACCCCTCCACTTT; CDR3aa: CASSFGNSPLHF
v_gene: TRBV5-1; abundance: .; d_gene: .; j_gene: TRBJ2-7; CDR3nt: TGCGCCAGCAGCTTGGGGGGTCCAATTGGGAACGAGCAGTACTTC; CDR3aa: CASSLGGPIGNEQYF
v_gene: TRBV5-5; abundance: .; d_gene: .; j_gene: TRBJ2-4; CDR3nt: TGTGCCAGCAGCTTAAACGGGGATCGCATTCAGTACTTC; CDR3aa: CASSLNGDRIQYF
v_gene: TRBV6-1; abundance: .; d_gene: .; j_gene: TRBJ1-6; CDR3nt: TGTGCCAGCAGTGAGCACACGGCCTATAATTCACCCCTCCACTTT; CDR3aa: CASSEHTAYNSPLHF
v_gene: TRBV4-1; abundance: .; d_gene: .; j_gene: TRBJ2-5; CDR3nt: TGCGCCAGCAGCCAATTGGGGCTAGTACAAGAGACCCAGTACTTC; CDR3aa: CASSQLGLVQETQYF
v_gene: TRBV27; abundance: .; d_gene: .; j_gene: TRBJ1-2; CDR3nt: TGTGCCAGCAGTTTATCGGGATCCCGCTATGGCTACACCTTC; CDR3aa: CASSLSGSRYGYTF
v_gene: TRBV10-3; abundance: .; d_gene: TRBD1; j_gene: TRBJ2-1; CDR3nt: TGTGCCTCCGGGACAGGGGGTTACAATGAGCAGTTCTTC; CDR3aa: CASGTGGYNEQFF
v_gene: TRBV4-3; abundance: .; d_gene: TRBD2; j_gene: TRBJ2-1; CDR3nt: TGCGCCAGCAGTAGTAGCGGGGTATACAATGAGCAGTTCTTC; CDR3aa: CASSSSGVYNEQFF
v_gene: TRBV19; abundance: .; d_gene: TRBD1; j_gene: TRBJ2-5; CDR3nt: TGTGCCAGTAGCCGCGCAGGGGGAGAGACCCAGTACTTC; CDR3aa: CASSRAGGETQYF
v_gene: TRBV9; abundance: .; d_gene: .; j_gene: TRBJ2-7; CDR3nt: TGTGCCAGCAGCCCGAACGCGGGGATGAGGGAGCAGTACTTC; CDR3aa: CASSPNAGMREQYF
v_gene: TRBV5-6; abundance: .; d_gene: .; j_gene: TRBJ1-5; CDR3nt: TGTGCCAGCCAAAGTAGAATAGGCAATCAGCCCCAGCATTTT; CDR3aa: CASQSRIGNQPQHF
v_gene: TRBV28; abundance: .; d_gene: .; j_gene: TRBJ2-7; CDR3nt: TGTGCCAGCAGGGTCAGGGACGAGCAGTACTTC; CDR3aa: CASRVRDEQYF
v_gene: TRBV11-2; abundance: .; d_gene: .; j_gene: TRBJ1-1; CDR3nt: TGTGCCAGCAGCTTAGACGTCTCCGGAAGGAAAGCTTTCTTT; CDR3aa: CASSLDVSGRKAFF
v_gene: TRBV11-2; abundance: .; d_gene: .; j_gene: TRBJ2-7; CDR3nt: TGTGCCAGCAGCCCAGGAGGCTGGTACGAGCAGTACTTC; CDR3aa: CASSPGGWYEQYF
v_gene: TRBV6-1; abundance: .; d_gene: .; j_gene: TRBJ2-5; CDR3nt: TGTGCCAGCAGTGAAGGACCTGGGGAGACCCAGTACTTC; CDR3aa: CASSEGPGETQYF
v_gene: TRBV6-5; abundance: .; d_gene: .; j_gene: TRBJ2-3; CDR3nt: TGTGCCAGCAGTCGAGTCTTCGGGTCAGATACGCAGTATTTT; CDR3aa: CASSRVFGSDTQYF
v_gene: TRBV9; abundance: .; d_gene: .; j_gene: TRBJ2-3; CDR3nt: TGTGCCAGCAGCGTAGGGGGGTTCACAGATACGCAGTATTTT; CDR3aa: CASSVGGFTDTQYF
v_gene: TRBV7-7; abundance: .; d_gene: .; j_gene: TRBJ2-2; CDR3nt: TGTGCCAGCAGCTCGTCTCGCCCCGGGAGCAGCAACACCGGGGAGCTGTTTTTT; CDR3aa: CASSSSRPGSSNTGELFF
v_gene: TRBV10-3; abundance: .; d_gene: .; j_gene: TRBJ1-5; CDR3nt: TGTGCCATCAGTGAGTTAAAAGTGGTGGGTCAGCCCCAGCATTTT; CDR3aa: CAISELKVVGQPQHF
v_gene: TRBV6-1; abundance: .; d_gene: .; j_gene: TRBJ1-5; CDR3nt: TGTGCCAGCACCCCCGGGGGGGCTAGCAATCAGCCCCAGCATTTT; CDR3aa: CASTPGGASNQPQHF
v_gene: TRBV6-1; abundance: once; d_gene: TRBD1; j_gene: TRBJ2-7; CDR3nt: TGTGCCAGCAGTCGGACAGGGGGAAAGTACGAGCAGTACTTC; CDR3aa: CASSRTGGKYEQYF
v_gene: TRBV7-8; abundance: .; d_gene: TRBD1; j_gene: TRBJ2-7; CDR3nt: TGTGCCAGCAGCTTACTCCAAGCCGGGACAGGGTTCTACGAGCAGTACTTC; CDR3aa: CASSLLQAGTGFYEQYF
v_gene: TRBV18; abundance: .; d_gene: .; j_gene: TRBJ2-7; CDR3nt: TGTGCCAGCTCACCGCGGGGACCGACAGGGTCAGGGTACGAGCAGTACTTC; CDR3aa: CASSPRGPTGSGYEQYF
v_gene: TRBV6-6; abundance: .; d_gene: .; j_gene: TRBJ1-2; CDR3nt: TGTGCCAGCAGGGGCGGACAGTATGGCTACACCTTC; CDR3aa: CASRGGQYGYTF
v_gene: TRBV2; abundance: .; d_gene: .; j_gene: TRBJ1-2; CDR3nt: TGTGCCAGCAGTGAGTCAGTCAGCACCTATGGCTACACCTTC; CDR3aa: CASSESVSTYGYTF
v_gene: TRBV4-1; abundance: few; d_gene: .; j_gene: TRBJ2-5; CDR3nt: TGCGCCAGCAGCCAGGCCGACAGGAGGCCTGTAGGGACCCAGTACTTC; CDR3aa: CASSQADRRPVGTQYF
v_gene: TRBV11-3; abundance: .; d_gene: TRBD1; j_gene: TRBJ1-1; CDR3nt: TGTGCCAGCAGCCTATCAGGGGGGAACACTGAAGCTTTCTTT; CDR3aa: CASSLSGGNTEAFF
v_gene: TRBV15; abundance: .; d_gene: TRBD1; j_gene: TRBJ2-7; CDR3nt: TGTGCCACTGCCAGGGGGCCCTACGAGCAGTACTTC; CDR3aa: CATARGPYEQYF
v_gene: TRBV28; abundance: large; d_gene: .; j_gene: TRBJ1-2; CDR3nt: TGTGCCAGCAGTATAGAGACAGGCTATGGCTACACCTTC; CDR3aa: CASSIETGYGYTF
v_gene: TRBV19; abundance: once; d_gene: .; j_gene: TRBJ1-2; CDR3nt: TGTGCCAGTAGTGACATAGGCTTAAGGGGCTACACCTTC; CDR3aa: CASSDIGLRGYTF
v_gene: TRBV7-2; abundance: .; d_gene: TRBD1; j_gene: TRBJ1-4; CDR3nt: TGTGCCAGCAGCTTAGTAGGGACAGGGGGCCTAGGTGAAAAACTGTTTTTT; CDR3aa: CASSLVGTGGLGEKLFF
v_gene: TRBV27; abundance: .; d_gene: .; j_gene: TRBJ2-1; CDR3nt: TGTGCCAGCAGTTTAGATTTCGGTCGGCTAGCTTCTGCCTACAATGAGCAGTTCTTC; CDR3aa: CASSLDFGRLASAYNEQFF
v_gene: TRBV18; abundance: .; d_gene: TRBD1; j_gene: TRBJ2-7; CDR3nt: TGTGCCAGCTCACCGCCGGGACAGGGGATTTCCTACGAGCAGTACTTC; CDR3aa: CASSPPGQGISYEQYF
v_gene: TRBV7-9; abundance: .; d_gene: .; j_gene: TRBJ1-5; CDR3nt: TGTGCCAGCAGCTTAGCGGGGCAGGGCAATCAGCCCCAGCATTTT; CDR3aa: CASSLAGQGNQPQHF
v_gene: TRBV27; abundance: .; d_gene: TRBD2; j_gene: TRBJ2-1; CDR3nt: TGTGCCAGCAGTTTAGTGGCTAGCGGGGGCGCCTTCTCCTACAATGAGCAGTTCTTC; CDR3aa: CASSLVASGGAFSYNEQFF